This T cell receptor (beta chain) derives from a study of cytomegalovirus exposure and HLA in healthy donors. Germline-derived CDR1 and CDR2 are WSHSY and SAAADI. V lost 2 bases to trimming and J lost 0 bases, with 7 bases between them. CDR3 length: 14 amino acids. Primers included in the PCR were 60 Vbeta and 13 Jbeta primers. TCRdb's table, derived via immunoSEQ multiplex PCR, lists solely in-frame clones and lacks some. The data contain 100,000 to 120,000 clones, 60% to 85% of them singletons. Healthy donors of bone marrow made up the group. Findings of the study overall: Later work found that TCR association rates differed between HLA loci; DRB1 had the most and HLA-C the fewest. Associated with cytomegalovirus, according to the listing, were some 150 TCR beta chains.

Worth noting for this clone: Its target is unknown.

The chain couples TRBV10-2 to TRBJ1-1; D is unclear. The specimen was PBMCs. The clonotype originates from a woman aged 55-69 years in good health and CMV-seropositive. CDR3: CASSEPGLNTEAFF. CDR3 DNA: TGCGCCAGCAGTGAGCCCGGTTTGAACACTGAAGCTTTCTTT.